This entry is about one TCR beta chain. Its antigen is undetermined. The sample comes from a study of cytomegalovirus exposure and HLA in healthy donors. PCR involved 60 Vbeta and 13 Jbeta primers. The data were produced by immunoSEQ multiplex PCR, yet TCRdb's version contains in-frame clones alone and is incomplete. Of about 160,000 clones in the sample, about 81% were seen once. Looked up from germline, CDR1 is MDHEN and CDR2 is SYDVKM. Deletions cut 5 bases from V and 5 bases from J, with 15 bases between. The CDR3 contains 15 residues. General study results and limits: Later on, analysis showed that most CMV-associated TCR beta chains appeared to be HLA-restricted. Productive status was seen about 90% or about 30% of the time for most TCR beta V segments in an earlier analysis. A few chains tied to CMV proved CMV antigen-specific in vitro.

Sequenced sample: PBMCs. The chain recombines TRBV28 with TRBJ1-4; maybe TRBD1 (5 bases). This clonotype originated in a girl aged 10-17 years in good health and CMV-seropositive. The CDR3 reads CASSAAGTVNEKLFF. For the CDR3, the DNA is TGTGCCAGCAGTGCCGCGGGGACGGTAAATGAAAAACTGTTTTTT.